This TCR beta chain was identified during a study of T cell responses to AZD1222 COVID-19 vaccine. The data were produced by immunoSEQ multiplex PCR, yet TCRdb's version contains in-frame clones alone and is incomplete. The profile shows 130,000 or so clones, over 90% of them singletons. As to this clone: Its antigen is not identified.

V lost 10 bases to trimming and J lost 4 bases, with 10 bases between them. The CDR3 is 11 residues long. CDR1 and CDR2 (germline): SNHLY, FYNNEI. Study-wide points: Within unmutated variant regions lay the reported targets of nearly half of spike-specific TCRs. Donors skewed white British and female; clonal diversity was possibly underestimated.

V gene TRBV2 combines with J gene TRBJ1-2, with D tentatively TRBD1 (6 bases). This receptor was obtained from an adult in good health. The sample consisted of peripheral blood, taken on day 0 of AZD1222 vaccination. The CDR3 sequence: CAIRGVYGYTF. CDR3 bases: TGTGCCATAAGGGGGGTCTATGGCTACACCTTC.